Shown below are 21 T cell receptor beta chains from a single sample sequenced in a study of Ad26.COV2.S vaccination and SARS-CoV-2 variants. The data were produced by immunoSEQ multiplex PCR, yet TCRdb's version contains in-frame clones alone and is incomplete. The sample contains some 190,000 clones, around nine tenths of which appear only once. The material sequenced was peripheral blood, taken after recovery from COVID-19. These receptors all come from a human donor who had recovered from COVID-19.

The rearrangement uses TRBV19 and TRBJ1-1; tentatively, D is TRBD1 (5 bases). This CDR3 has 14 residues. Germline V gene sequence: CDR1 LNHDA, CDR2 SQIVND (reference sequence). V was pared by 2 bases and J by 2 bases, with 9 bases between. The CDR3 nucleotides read TGTGCCAGTAGTATACTGGGGCCCAACACTGAAGCTTTCTTT. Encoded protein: CASSILGPNTEAFF. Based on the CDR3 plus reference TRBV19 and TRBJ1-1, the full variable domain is DGGITQSPKYLFRKEGQNVTLSCEQNLNHDAMYWYRQDPGQGLRLIYYSQIVNDFQKGDIAEGYSVSREKKESFPLTVTSAQKNPTAFYLCASSILGPNTEAFFGQGTRLTVV.

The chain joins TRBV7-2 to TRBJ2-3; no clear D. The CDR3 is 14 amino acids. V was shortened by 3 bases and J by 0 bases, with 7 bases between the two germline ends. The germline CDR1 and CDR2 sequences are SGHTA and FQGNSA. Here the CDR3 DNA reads TGTGCCAGCAGCTTGCAGCGCAGCACAGATACGCAGTATTTT. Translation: CASSLQRSTDTQYF.

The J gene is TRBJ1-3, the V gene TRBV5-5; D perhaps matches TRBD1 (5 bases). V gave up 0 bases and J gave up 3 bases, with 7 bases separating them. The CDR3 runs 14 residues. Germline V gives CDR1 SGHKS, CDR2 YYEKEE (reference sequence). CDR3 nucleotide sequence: TGTGCCAGCAGCTTGGACAGGAGTGGAAACACCATATATTTT. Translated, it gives CASSLDRSGNTIYF.

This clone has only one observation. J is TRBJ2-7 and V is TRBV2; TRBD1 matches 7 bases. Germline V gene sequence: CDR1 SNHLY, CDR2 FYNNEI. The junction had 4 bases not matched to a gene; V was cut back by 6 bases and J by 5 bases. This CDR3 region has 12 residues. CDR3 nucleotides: TGTGCCAGCAGGACAGGGTTCGACGAGCAGTACTTC. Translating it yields CASRTGFDEQYF.

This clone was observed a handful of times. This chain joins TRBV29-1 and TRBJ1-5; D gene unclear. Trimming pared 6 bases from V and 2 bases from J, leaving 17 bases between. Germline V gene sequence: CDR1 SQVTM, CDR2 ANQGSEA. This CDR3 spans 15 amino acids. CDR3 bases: TGCAGCGTCTCAGACGGGTTTTTGGGCAATCAGCCCCAGCATTTT. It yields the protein CSVSDGFLGNQPQHF.

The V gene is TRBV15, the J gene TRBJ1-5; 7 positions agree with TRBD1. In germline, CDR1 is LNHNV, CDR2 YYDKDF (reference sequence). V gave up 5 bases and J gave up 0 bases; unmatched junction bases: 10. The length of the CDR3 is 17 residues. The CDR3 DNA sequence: TGTGCCACCAGCCAGGGACAGAGACCTTATAGCAATCAGCCCCAGCATTTT. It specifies CATSQGQRPYSNQPQHF.

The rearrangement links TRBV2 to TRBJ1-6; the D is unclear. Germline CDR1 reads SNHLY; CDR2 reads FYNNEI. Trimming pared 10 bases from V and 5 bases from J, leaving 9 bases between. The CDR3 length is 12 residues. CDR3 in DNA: TGTGCCACCGCGAGGAATAATTCACCCCTCCACTTT. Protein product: CATARNNSPLHF.

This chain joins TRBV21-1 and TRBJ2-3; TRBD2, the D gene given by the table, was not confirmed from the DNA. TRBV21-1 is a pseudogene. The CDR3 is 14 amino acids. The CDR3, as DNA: TGTGCCAGCGAGTCAATGGCTCGACTGGAGACGCAGTATTTT. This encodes CASESMARLETQYF.

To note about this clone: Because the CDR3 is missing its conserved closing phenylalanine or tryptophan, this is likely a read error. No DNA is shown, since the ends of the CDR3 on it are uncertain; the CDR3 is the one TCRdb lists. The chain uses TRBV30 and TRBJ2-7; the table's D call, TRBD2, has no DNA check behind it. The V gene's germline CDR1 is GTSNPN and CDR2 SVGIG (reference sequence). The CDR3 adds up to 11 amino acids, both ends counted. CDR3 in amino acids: CAWSQGDSLWP.

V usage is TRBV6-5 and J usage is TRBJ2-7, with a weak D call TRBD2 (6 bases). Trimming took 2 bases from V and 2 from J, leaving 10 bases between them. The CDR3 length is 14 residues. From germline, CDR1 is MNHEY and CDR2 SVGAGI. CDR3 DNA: TGTGCCAGCAGTTACGCGGGAAGTGCCTACGAGCAGTACTTC. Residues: CASSYAGSAYEQYF.

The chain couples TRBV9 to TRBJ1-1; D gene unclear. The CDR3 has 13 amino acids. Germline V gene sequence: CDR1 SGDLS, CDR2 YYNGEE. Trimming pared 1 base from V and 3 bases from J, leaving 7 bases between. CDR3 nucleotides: TGTGCCAGCAGCGTAAGGGCGGACACTGAAGCTTTCTTT. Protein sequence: CASSVRADTEAFF.

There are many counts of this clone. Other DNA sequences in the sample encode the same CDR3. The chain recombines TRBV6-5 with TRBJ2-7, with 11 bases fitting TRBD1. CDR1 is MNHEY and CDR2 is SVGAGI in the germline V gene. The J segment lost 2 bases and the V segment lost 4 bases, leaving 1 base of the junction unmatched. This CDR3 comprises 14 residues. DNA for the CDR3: TGTGCCAGCAGTTGGACAGGGGGCCCCTACGAGCAGTACTTC. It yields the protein CASSWTGGPYEQYF.

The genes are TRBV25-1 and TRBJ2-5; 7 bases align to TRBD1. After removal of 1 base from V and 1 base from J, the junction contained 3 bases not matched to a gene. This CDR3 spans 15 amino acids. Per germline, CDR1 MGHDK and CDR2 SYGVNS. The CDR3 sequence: CASSESRGSQETQYF. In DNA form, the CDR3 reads TGTGCCAGCAGTGAATCCAGGGGGAGCCAAGAGACCCAGTACTTC.

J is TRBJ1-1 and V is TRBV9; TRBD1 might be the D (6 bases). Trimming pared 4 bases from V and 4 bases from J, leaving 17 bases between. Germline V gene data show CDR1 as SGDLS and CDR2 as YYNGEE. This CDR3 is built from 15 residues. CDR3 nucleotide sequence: TGTGCCAGCAGCCCCCGGGGGGCCGGGGGCACTGAAGCTTTCTTT. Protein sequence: CASSPRGAGGTEAFF.

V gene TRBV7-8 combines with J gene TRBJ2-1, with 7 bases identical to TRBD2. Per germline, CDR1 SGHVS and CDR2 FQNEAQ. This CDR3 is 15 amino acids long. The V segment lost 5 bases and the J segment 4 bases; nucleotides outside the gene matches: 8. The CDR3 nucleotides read TGTGCCAGCAGCACCTCAGCGGGGCTATACAATGAGCAGTTCTTC. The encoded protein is CASSTSAGLYNEQFF.

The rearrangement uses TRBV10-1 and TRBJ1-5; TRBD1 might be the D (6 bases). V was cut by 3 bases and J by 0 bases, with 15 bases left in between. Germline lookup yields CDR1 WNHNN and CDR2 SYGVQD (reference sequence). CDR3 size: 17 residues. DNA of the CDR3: TGCGCCAGCAGTGAACGGAGGGGGAGACATAGCAATCAGCCCCAGCATTTT. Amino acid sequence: CASSERRGRHSNQPQHF.

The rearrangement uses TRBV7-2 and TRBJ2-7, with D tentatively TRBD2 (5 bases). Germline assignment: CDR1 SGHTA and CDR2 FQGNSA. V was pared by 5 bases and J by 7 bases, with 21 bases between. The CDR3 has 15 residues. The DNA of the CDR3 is TGTGCCAGCAGCCCGGGGAGCGGTAGAGGGTTAGAGCAGTACTTC. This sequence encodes CASSPGSGRGLEQYF.

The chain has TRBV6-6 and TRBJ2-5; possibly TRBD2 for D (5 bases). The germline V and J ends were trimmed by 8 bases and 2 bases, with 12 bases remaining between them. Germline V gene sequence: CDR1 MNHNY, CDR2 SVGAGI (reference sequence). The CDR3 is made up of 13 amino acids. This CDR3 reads CASELGPQETQYF. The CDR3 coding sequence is TGTGCCAGCGAACTAGGGCCACAAGAGACCCAGTACTTC.

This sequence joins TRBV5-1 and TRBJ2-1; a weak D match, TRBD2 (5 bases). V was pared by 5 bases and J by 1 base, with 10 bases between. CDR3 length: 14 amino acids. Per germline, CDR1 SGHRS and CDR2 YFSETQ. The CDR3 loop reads CASRSAGSYNEQFF. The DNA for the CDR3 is TGCGCCAGCAGATCCGCGGGTTCCTACAATGAGCAGTTCTTC.

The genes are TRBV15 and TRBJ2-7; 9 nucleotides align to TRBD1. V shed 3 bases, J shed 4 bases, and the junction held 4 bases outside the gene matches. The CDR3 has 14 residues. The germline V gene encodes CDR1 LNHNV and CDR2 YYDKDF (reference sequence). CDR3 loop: CATSREQGAYEQYF. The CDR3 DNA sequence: TGTGCCACCAGCAGGGAACAGGGGGCGTACGAGCAGTACTTC.

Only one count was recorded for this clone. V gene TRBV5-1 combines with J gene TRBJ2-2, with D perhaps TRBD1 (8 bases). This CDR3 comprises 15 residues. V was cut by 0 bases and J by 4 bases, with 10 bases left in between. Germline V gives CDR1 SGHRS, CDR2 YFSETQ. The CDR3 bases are TGCGCCAGCAGCTTGGACAGGGGGGGCACCGGGGAGCTGTTTTTT. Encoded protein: CASSLDRGGTGELFF.